This T cell receptor beta chain was observed in a study of blood T cell repertoires in COVID-19. Donors were grouped by their self-reported clinical history. The germline CDR1 and CDR2 sequences are LGHDT and YNNKEL (reference sequence). The V gene lost 1 base and the J gene lost 7 bases, with 11 bases spanning the gap. The CDR3 is made up of 14 amino acids. As originally analysed: By means of reference gene primer amplification, nucleated cell counts were estimated. Sequenced by immunoSEQ multiplex PCR; TCRdb stores in-frame clones only, minus some. For V, J and clone size, that table is used; D and trimming come from the DNA. The table lists approximately 200,000 clones, approximately 86% of them singletons.

This TCR was recovered from a woman in her thirties who had been exposed to COVID-19. J is TRBJ1-5 and V is TRBV3-1 (or the pseudogene TRBV3-2), with a possible D match to TRBD1 (6 bases). The material sequenced was PBMCs or T cells enriched from blood (not recorded which). CDR3 DNA sequence: TGTGCCAGCAGCCAAGCAGGGGTCGGGCAGCCCCAGCATTTT. Translation: CASSQAGVGQPQHF.